A selection of T cell receptor beta chains follows, all from one sample in a study of blood T cell repertoires in COVID-19. Assay: immunoSEQ multiplex PCR; the TCRdb copy retains only in-frame clones and omits some. The sample records 170,000 or so clones, approximately 86% being singletons. The sample taken for sequencing was peripheral blood. Source of these receptors: a man aged 45-65 years with active or convalescent COVID-19. Each CDR3 is given with its conserved first and last residue. D genes are given only for firm matches. Size tells how often a clone was seen (once, few, many) or the class of an expanded clone, and some rows leave it out.

V	J	size	D	CDR3	DNA
TRBV5-4	TRBJ1-6	few	NA	CASSPLADSPLHF	TGTGCCAGCAGCCCCCTAGCCGATTCACCCCTCCACTTT
TRBV5-8	TRBJ1-4	NA	TRBD1	CASSWGTGFGEKLFF	TGTGCCAGCAGCTGGGGGACAGGGTTTGGGGAAAAACTGTTTTTT
TRBV5-3	TRBJ2-3	NA	NA	CARSPGVAEGTDTQYF	TGTGCCAGAAGCCCCGGAGTAGCGGAGGGCACAGATACGCAGTATTTT
TRBV6-5	TRBJ2-2	NA	NA	CASSRTLTGELFF	TGTGCCAGCAGCCGGACACTAACCGGGGAGCTGTTTTTT
TRBV24-1	TRBJ2-1	few	NA	CATSEALASFNEQFF	TGTGCCACCAGTGAGGCGCTAGCGAGCTTCAATGAGCAGTTCTTC
TRBV18	TRBJ1-1	few	NA	CASSPRDTNTEAFF	TGTGCCAGCTCACCGAGAGACACGAACACTGAAGCTTTCTTT
TRBV28	TRBJ1-2	NA	TRBD1	CASSLGQGVGYTF	TGTGCCAGCAGTTTAGGACAGGGGGTAGGCTACACCTTC
TRBV5-1	TRBJ2-1	NA	TRBD1	CASSRDRGSNEQFF	TGCGCCAGCTCGCGGGACAGGGGTAGCAATGAGCAGTTCTTC
TRBV25-1	TRBJ2-2	NA	TRBD2	CASSPLAGVVTGELFF	TGTGCCAGCAGTCCCCTAGCGGGAGTGGTTACCGGGGAGCTGTTTTTT
TRBV5-5	TRBJ2-4	NA	TRBD2	CASSSGLALAKNIQYF	TGTGCCAGCAGCTCGGGACTAGCGTTAGCCAAAAACATTCAGTACTTC
TRBV18	TRBJ2-7	NA	TRBD1	CASSPFPRGQVLYEQYF	TGTGCCAGCTCACCATTCCCTCGGGGACAGGTCCTCTACGAGCAGTACTTC
TRBV2	TRBJ2-2	NA	TRBD1	CASSSGQGATGELFF	TGTGCCAGCAGTTCTGGACAGGGGGCGACCGGGGAGCTGTTTTTT
TRBV5-1	TRBJ2-7	NA	TRBD1	CASSLDPGQAYEQYF	TGCGCCAGCAGCTTGGACCCGGGACAGGCCTACGAGCAGTACTTC
TRBV2	TRBJ1-1	NA	NA	CASTVNTEAFF	TGTGCCAGCACGGTGAACACTGAAGCTTTCTTT
TRBV6-6	TRBJ2-5	NA	NA	CASTSYGETQYF	TGTGCCAGCACTAGCTACGGGGAGACCCAGTACTTC
TRBV5-5	TRBJ1-1	NA	NA	CASSFFRGTEAFF	TGTGCCAGCAGCTTCTTTCGGGGCACTGAAGCTTTCTTT
TRBV7-2	TRBJ1-3	NA	NA	CASSLSSGNTIYF	TGTGCCAGCAGCTTGAGTTCTGGAAACACCATATATTTT
TRBV6-5	TRBJ2-7	NA	NA	CASSYSLQGSYEQYF	TGTGCCAGCAGTTACTCGTTGCAGGGCTCCTACGAGCAGTACTTC
TRBV24-1	TRBJ2-1	NA	NA	CATSRPGELNEQFF	TGTGCCACCAGTAGGCCAGGGGAGTTGAATGAGCAGTTCTTC
TRBV24-1	TRBJ2-7	NA	TRBD1	CATSDPPSGTGRDEQYF	TGTGCCACCAGTGACCCCCCATCCGGGACAGGGAGGGACGAGCAGTACTTC
TRBV6-2/TRBV6-3	TRBJ2-2	NA	NA	CASSFSTGELFF	TGTGCCAGCAGCTTTAGTACCGGGGAGCTGTTTTTT
TRBV4-3	TRBJ2-5	once	TRBD2	CASSQDYPGGRETQYF	TGCGCCAGCAGCCAAGATTACCCCGGGGGGAGGGAGACCCAGTACTTC
TRBV29-1	TRBJ2-7	NA	TRBD1	CSVVRTGTGQYF	TGCAGCGTTGTTCGGACAGGGACAGGGCAGTACTTC
TRBV7-3	TRBJ2-6	NA	NA	CASSPSSGANVLTF	TGTGCCAGCAGCCCATCCTCTGGGGCCAACGTCCTGACTTTC
TRBV18	TRBJ2-3	NA	NA	CASSPTLEGRDTQYF	TGTGCCAGCTCACCCACGCTGGAAGGGAGGGATACGCAGTATTTT
TRBV7-3	TRBJ2-3	NA	TRBD2	CASSLGTSGGVTDTQYF	TGTGCCAGCAGCCTCGGGACTAGCGGGGGGGTCACAGATACGCAGTATTTT
TRBV7-6	TRBJ1-5	NA	NA	CASRLTSNQPQHF	TGTGCCAGCAGACTAACCAGCAATCAGCCCCAGCATTTT
TRBV19	TRBJ1-5	NA	NA	CASIPARSNQPQHF	TGTGCCAGTATTCCGGCGAGGAGCAATCAGCCCCAGCATTTT
TRBV6-1	TRBJ1-2	NA	TRBD1	CASSEWSGGSGDYGYTF	TGTGCCAGCAGTGAATGGTCAGGGGGCTCGGGCGACTATGGCTACACCTTC